This entry is about one T cell receptor beta chain. The data originate from a study of blood T cell repertoires in COVID-19. About the study: Collection of acute and convalescent COVID-19 samples took place in the United States, Italy and Spain. Sample material is recorded as cDNA or gDNA derived from T cells, B-cell-depleted T cells, or PBMCs.

The CDR3 loop spans 14 amino acids. Trimming stripped 3 bases from V and 0 bases from J, with 8 bases between. CDR1 and CDR2 from the germline V gene are SGHVS and FQNEAQ. Original analysis: Amplifying reference gene primers gave estimates of nucleated cell counts. Sequencing used immunoSEQ multiplex PCR; TCRdb keeps in-frame clones, though not all of them. From that table come the V and J calls and clone size; the DNA was used to work out D and trimming. The table lists under 40,000 clones, 75% to 90% of them singletons. The TCR comes from a man aged 45 to 65 with active or convalescent COVID-19. Sequencing input: peripheral blood. The chain joins TRBV7-8 to TRBJ1-1; D not resolved. The CDR3 spells CASSLTEMNTEAFF. DNA for the CDR3: TGTGCCAGCAGCTTGACTGAGATGAACACTGAAGCTTTCTTT.